This TCR beta chain was captured in a study of blood T cell repertoires in COVID-19. The overall study: Samples representing acute and convalescent COVID-19 were sourced from the United States, Italy and Spain.

V was trimmed by 3 bases and J by 9 bases, leaving 15 bases between them. Germline CDR1 is MDHEN and CDR2 is SYDVKM. The CDR3 runs to 15 residues. Each participant's cohort was designated according to participant-reported clinical history. In the authors' workflow: Estimates of nucleated cell counts were drawn from the amplification of reference gene primers. Using immunoSEQ multiplex PCR, the repertoire was profiled, and TCRdb retains in-frame clones only, with some absent. The DNA gave D and trimming, while V, J and clone size come from that table. The table records 320,000 or so clones, over 75% of them present only once.

The rearrangement joins TRBV28 to TRBJ1-6, with D possibly matching TRBD1 (6 bases). The material sequenced was PBMCs or T cells enriched from blood (not recorded which). The TCR was taken from a woman in her thirties who had recovered from COVID-19. The CDR3 loop reads CASSFLQGRGSPLHF. The CDR3, as DNA: TGTGCCAGCAGTTTTTTGCAGGGGCGAGGTTCACCCCTCCACTTT.